The 28 T cell receptor beta chains presented below share a single source sample, sequenced in a study of CD8 T cell repertoires and HIV-1 epitope variants. Produced via immunoSEQ multiplex PCR; TCRdb's table is partial and in-frame only. Of roughly 4,000 clones listed, roughly 61% are singletons. The antigens of these receptors remain unknown. Sequencing was carried out using cultured CD8+ T cells derived from PBMCs. These receptors came from a male donor with HIV.

V and J are TRBV11-2 and TRBJ2-3; D is undetermined. The germline CDR1 and CDR2 sequences are SGHAT and FQNNGV. The V end lost 1 base, the J end lost 2 bases, and 13 bases lay between the germline ends. CDR3 length: 16 residues. The DNA of the CDR3 is TGTGCCAGCAGCTTAGGGTACTCCGAACACACAGATACGCAGTATTTT. The encoded protein is CASSLGYSEHTDTQYF.

The CDR3 sequence is CASSIDQRQGNTEAFF. DNA of the CDR3: TGTGCCAGTAGTATAGATCAGAGACAGGGGAATACTGAAGCTTTCTTT. V and J are TRBV19 and TRBJ1-1; TRBD1 aligns across 8 bases. This CDR3 is 16 amino acids long. Germline assignment: CDR1 LNHDA and CDR2 SQIVND (reference sequence). V was pared by 0 bases and J by 5 bases, with 8 bases of the junction left unmatched.

This sequence joins TRBV7-8 and TRBJ1-5; 9 bases agree with TRBD1. Per the germline V gene, CDR1 is SGHVS and CDR2 is FQNEAQ. Unmatched junction bases numbered 6, after V lost 4 bases and J lost 2 bases. This CDR3 region has 16 residues. For the CDR3, the DNA is TGTGCCAGCAGCTGGACAGGGGATGGCGGCAATCAGCCCCAGCATTTT. Its translation is CASSWTGDGGNQPQHF.

This rearrangement joins TRBV27 to TRBJ2-2; TRBD2 matches at 13 bases. This CDR3 is built from 21 residues. The germline V gene encodes CDR1 MNHEY and CDR2 SMNVEV (reference sequence). Trimming removed 6 bases from V and 5 bases from J; junction bases left unmatched: 21. The CDR3 DNA follows: TGTGCCAGCAGATCCACCACCACTAGCGGGGGGGCCTCTGGACTAACCGGGGAGCTGTTTTTT. It encodes CASRSTTTSGGASGLTGELFF.

V and J are TRBV28 and TRBJ1-4; TRBD1 aligns across 8 bases. This CDR3 is built from 15 residues. After removal of 6 bases from V and 8 bases from J, the junction contained 11 bases not matched to a gene. Per the germline V gene, CDR1 is MDHEN and CDR2 is SYDVKM. The CDR3 nucleotides are TGTGCCAGCAGGAGGACAGGGCACGTAGGGGAAAAACTGTTTTTT. This sequence encodes CASRRTGHVGEKLFF.

In this sample, this clone turned up a few times. The chain recombines TRBV11-3 with TRBJ1-1; a possible D gene is TRBD1 (6 bases). This CDR3 spans 15 amino acids. The germline CDR1 and CDR2 sequences are SGHNT and YENEEA. With 0 bases removed from V and 1 base from J, the gap between germline ends came to 9 bases. The CDR3 DNA is TGTGCCAGCAGCTTAGATCAGGGGACGAACACTGAAGCTTTCTTT. Protein: CASSLDQGTNTEAFF. The variable domain in full, completed from reference TRBV11-3 and TRBJ1-1, reads EAGVVQSPRYKIIEKKQPVAFWCNPISGHNTLYWYLQNLGQGPELLIRYENEEAVDDSQLPKDRFSAERLKGVDSTLKIQPAELGDSAVYLCASSLDQGTNTEAFFGQGTRLTVV.

A few counts support this clone. One junction end disagrees with the germline gene, perhaps due to a read error. J is TRBJ1-6 and V is TRBV27, with 10 bases aligning to TRBD1. Germline V gene lookup returns CDR1 MNHEY and CDR2 SMNVEV (reference sequence). The CDR3 sequence is 15 residues long. The CDR3 DNA is TGTGCCAGCGGTTTATCCGGGACAGGGGTTTCACCCCTCCACTTT. Translating it yields CASGLSGTGVSPLHF.

This clone is a singleton in its sample. The V and J genes are TRBV7-9 and TRBJ1-1; TRBD1 agrees at 8 bases. The V gene end was trimmed by 6 bases and the J gene end by 0 bases; junction bases not matched to a gene: 6. CDR1 SEHNR and CDR2 FQNEAQ come from the germline V gene (reference sequence). This CDR3 has 15 amino acids. The CDR3 DNA reads TGTGCCAGCAGACCCCCGGGACAGGTGAACACTGAAGCTTTCTTT. Translation gives CASRPPGQVNTEAFF.

The rearrangement joins TRBV28 to TRBJ1-5; TRBD1 might be the D (5 bases). Trimming removed 2 bases at V and 9 bases at J, with 8 bases between. This CDR3 has 12 amino acids. Looked up from germline, CDR1 is MDHEN and CDR2 is SYDVKM. The CDR3 DNA follows: TGTGCCAGCAGTTTAGTGGGGGGGCCCCAGCATTTT. Its translation: CASSLVGGPQHF.

The genes are TRBV4-3 and TRBJ2-1; a weak D match, TRBD1 (6 bases). Germline V CDR1 and CDR2: LGHNA, YSLEER. Trimming removed 4 bases at V and 0 bases at J, with 10 bases between. The CDR3 totals 15 residues. CDR3 amino acids: CASSPTGSSYNEQFF. CDR3 DNA: TGCGCCAGCAGCCCTACAGGGAGCTCCTACAATGAGCAGTTCTTC.

The V gene is TRBV6-4, the J gene TRBJ2-1; weak D call: TRBD1 (6 bases). The V end lost 5 bases, the J end lost 10 bases, and 12 bases lay between the germline ends. Germline CDR1 is MRHNA and CDR2 is SNTAGT. There are 12 residues in the CDR3. The CDR3 here is CASSMTGPEQFF. CDR3 bases: TGTGCCAGCAGTATGACAGGTCCCGAGCAGTTCTTC.

This clone has a single count. V and J are TRBV6-6 and TRBJ2-7; 7 nucleotides align to TRBD2. Per the germline V gene, CDR1 is MNHNY and CDR2 is SVGAGI (reference sequence). V trimming: 2 bases; J trimming: 2 bases; junction bases outside the gene matches: 6. This CDR3 is built from 15 residues. This chain's CDR3 is CASSYGAGTTYEQYF. CDR3 coding DNA: TGTGCCAGCAGTTACGGGGCGGGGACTACCTACGAGCAGTACTTC.

The chain carries TRBV6-1 and TRBJ2-7, with D maybe TRBD2 (6 bases). The ends were cut back, 5 bases at V and 3 bases at J, with 11 bases in the middle. The CDR3 sequence is 13 residues long. Germline CDR1 MNHNS, CDR2 SASEGT. In nucleotides, the CDR3 is TGTGCCAGCAGTATGGGACTTCTCTACGAGCAGTACTTC. Protein: CASSMGLLYEQYF.

V is TRBV6-5 and J is TRBJ1-3; no clear D gene. The CDR3 is made up of 15 amino acids. Germline lookup yields CDR1 MNHEY and CDR2 SVGAGI. The ends were cut back, 6 bases at V and 0 bases at J, with 12 bases in the middle. Written as DNA, the CDR3 is TGTGCCAGCAGACAGACCGGGGACTCTGGAAACACCATATATTTT. Its translation is CASRQTGDSGNTIYF.

The V call is TRBV7-2, the J call TRBJ2-3; TRBD2 matches at 10 bases. Germline-derived CDR1 and CDR2 are SGHTA and FQGNSA. The CDR3 contains 15 residues. With V trimmed by 3 bases and J by 4 bases, 4 bases remained unmatched. The CDR3 is CASSFGSGGADTQYF. In nucleotides, the CDR3 is TGTGCCAGCAGCTTTGGGAGCGGGGGGGCAGATACGCAGTATTTT. Full variable domain (remainder filled in from reference TRBV7-2 and TRBJ2-3): GAGVSQSPSNKVTEKGKDVELRCDPISGHTALYWYRQSLGQGLEFLIYFQGNSAPDKSGLPSDRFSAERTGGSVSTLTIQRTQQEDSAVYLCASSFGSGGADTQYFGPGTRLTVL.

The rearrangement links TRBV11-2 to TRBJ2-7, with 9 bases that match TRBD2. Germline trimming cut 3 bases from V and 5 bases from J; bases unmatched to any gene: 8. Germline CDR1 SGHAT, CDR2 FQNNGV. The CDR3 has 15 amino acids. The CDR3 region is CASSLTSGFRDEQYF. As DNA, the CDR3 is TGTGCCAGCAGCTTGACTAGCGGCTTTAGAGACGAGCAGTACTTC.

The rearrangement uses TRBV28 and TRBJ1-5; D is unclear. CDR3 length: 11 residues. The germline V gene encodes CDR1 MDHEN and CDR2 SYDVKM. V was pared by 3 bases and J by 6 bases, with 3 bases between. This chain's CDR3 is CASSLSQPQHF. Written as DNA, the CDR3 is TGTGCCAGCAGTTTGAGTCAGCCCCAGCATTTT.

This chain uses TRBV29-1 with TRBJ2-1; D not certain. The V gene lost 4 bases and the J gene lost 1 base, with 8 bases spanning the gap. Germline-derived CDR1 and CDR2 are SQVTM and ANQGSEA. This CDR3 is 13 amino acids long. As DNA, the CDR3 is TGCAGCGTTGTTCGCCCGTCCTACAATGAGCAGTTCTTC. It is translated as CSVVRPSYNEQFF.

The chain has TRBV7-9 and TRBJ1-2, with 7 bases aligning to TRBD1. Germline V gene lookup returns CDR1 SEHNR and CDR2 FQNEAQ (reference sequence). CDR3 length: 14 residues. The J segment lost 4 bases and the V segment lost 1 base, leaving 3 bases of the junction unmatched. The chain's CDR3 is CASSLVDRAYGYTF. CDR3 bases: TGTGCCAGCAGCTTAGTCGACAGGGCCTATGGCTACACCTTC.

This clone is judged medium-sized (0.01 to 0.1%). This chain connects TRBV9 to TRBJ2-1; tentative D call: TRBD2 (6 bases). The CDR3 loop spans 15 amino acids. Between the trimmed V and J ends, which lost 0 bases and 6 bases, there was a span of 13 bases. Germline loops: CDR1 SGDLS, CDR2 YYNGEE. The CDR3: CASSVEKAGTNEQFF. CDR3 sequence (DNA): TGTGCCAGCAGCGTAGAGAAAGCGGGTACCAATGAGCAGTTCTTC. Variable domain in full (rest from reference TRBV9 and TRBJ2-1): DSGVTQTPKHLITATGQRVTLRCSPRSGDLSVYWYQQSLDQGLQFLIQYYNGEERAKGNILERFSAQQFPDLHSELNLSSLELGDSALYFCASSVEKAGTNEQFFGPGTRLTVL.

V is TRBV5-4 and J is TRBJ1-2; D gene unclear. The CDR3 is 18 residues long. Germline CDR1 SGHNT, CDR2 YYREEE (reference sequence). V was pared by 3 bases and J by 0 bases, with 21 bases between. CDR3 region: CASSSTPGTLDSNYGYTF. CDR3 nucleotides: TGTGCCAGCAGCTCAACACCGGGAACGCTAGATTCTAACTATGGCTACACCTTC. Full variable domain (outside the CDR3, taken from reference TRBV5-4 and TRBJ1-2): ETGVTQSPTHLIKTRGQQVTLRCSSQSGHNTVSWYQQALGQGPQFIFQYYREEENGRGNFPPRFSGLQFPNYSSELNVNALELDDSALYLCASSSTPGTLDSNYGYTFGSGTRLTVV.

This clone has a single count. One end of the junction is discordant with germline, which a read error may explain. In the same sample, other DNA sequences code for this CDR3. The rearrangement links TRBV19 to TRBJ1-2; D not resolved. Looked up from germline, CDR1 is LNHDA and CDR2 is SQIVND (reference sequence). The CDR3 consists of 16 residues. DNA for the CDR3: TGTGCCAGTAGTATAGAAGGGCAGGAAATTAACTACGGCTACACCTTC. It yields the protein CASSIEGQEINYGYTF.

The CDR3 loop is CASSYSRQGNEPQHF. DNA of the CDR3: TGTGCCAGCAGTTACTCGCGACAGGGTAATGAGCCCCAGCATTTT. The chain links TRBV6-6 to TRBJ1-5; 7 nucleotides match TRBD1. CDR1 is MNHNY and CDR2 is SVGAGI in the germline V gene (reference sequence). The CDR3 is 15 residues long. V was clipped by 0 bases and J by 8 bases; unmatched bases: 7.

This clone was observed a few times. V gene TRBV10-3 combines with J gene TRBJ1-2, with a tentative D call TRBD1 (5 bases). The V gene lost 4 bases and the J gene lost 4 bases, with 16 bases spanning the gap. The length of the CDR3 is 15 residues. Germline V gives CDR1 ENHRY, CDR2 SYGVKD. The CDR3 bases are TGTGCCATCAGTGGGGGCCTGGATGGAGGCTATGGCTACACCTTC. It specifies CAISGGLDGGYGYTF.

This chain connects TRBV7-2 to TRBJ1-5, with unresolved D. Germline V gene data show CDR1 as SGHTA and CDR2 as FQGNSA. V lost 5 bases to trimming and J lost 0 bases, with 11 bases between them. This CDR3 has 15 residues. This CDR3 is CASSPEGYSNQPQHF. The CDR3 region has the DNA TGTGCCAGCAGCCCCGAGGGCTATAGCAATCAGCCCCAGCATTTT. The variable domain in full, completed from reference TRBV7-2 and TRBJ1-5, reads GAGVSQSPSNKVTEKGKDVELRCDPISGHTALYWYRQSLGQGLEFLIYFQGNSAPDKSGLPSDRFSAERTGGSVSTLTIQRTQQEDSAVYLCASSPEGYSNQPQHFGDGTRLSIL.

This clone was counted only a few times. The chain has TRBV5-1 and TRBJ2-7; D is undetermined. Per germline, CDR1 SGHRS and CDR2 YFSETQ. V lost 4 bases to trimming and J lost 0 bases, with 8 bases between them. CDR3 length equals 13 residues. The CDR3 here is CASSLQISYEQYF. Written as DNA, the CDR3 is TGCGCCAGCAGCCTACAGATCTCCTACGAGCAGTACTTC. The full variable domain, completed using reference TRBV5-1 and TRBJ2-7, is KAGVTQTPRYLIKTRGQQVTLSCSPISGHRSVSWYQQTPGQGLQFLFEYFSETQRNKGNFPGRFSGRQFSNSRSEMNVSTLELGDSALYLCASSLQISYEQYFGPGTRLTVT.

The V and J genes are TRBV5-8 and TRBJ2-3; 10 bases line up with TRBD2. This CDR3 comprises 16 residues. Trimming removed 4 bases from V and 3 bases from J; junction bases left unmatched: 8. Germline CDR1 SGHTS, CDR2 YDEGEE. CDR3 sequence reads: CASSPTSGKDTDTQYF. DNA for the CDR3: TGTGCCAGCAGCCCCACTAGCGGGAAAGATACAGATACGCAGTATTTT.

The chain carries TRBV30 and TRBJ2-4, with D unresolved. The CDR3 has 13 amino acids. Germline lookup yields CDR1 GTSNPN and CDR2 SVGIG (reference sequence). The germline V and J ends were trimmed by 0 bases and 0 bases, with 3 bases remaining between them. The CDR3 is CAWSVEAKNIQYF. The CDR3, as DNA: TGTGCCTGGAGTGTAGAAGCCAAAAACATTCAGTACTTC. Based on the CDR3 plus reference TRBV30 and TRBJ2-4, the full variable domain is SQTIHQWPATLVQPVGSPLSLECTVEGTSNPNLYWYRQAAGRGLQLLFYSVGIGQISSEVPQNLSASRPQDRQFILSSKKLLLSDSGFYLCAWSVEAKNIQYFGAGTRLSVL.